The 4 T cell receptor beta chains listed next were all sequenced from one sample in a study of cytomegalovirus exposure and HLA in healthy donors (TCRdb year 2017). The library was generated by the immunoSEQ multiplex PCR assay. The multiplex PCR relied on a mix of 60 forward primers for TCR Vbeta segments and 13 reverse primers for TCR Jbeta segments. TCRdb provides this immuneACCESS table in a form limited to in-frame rearrangements. Some clones are lacking; in checked studies, under half of them reflect an unresolved V gene, and why the rest are absent is not known. The table for this sample lists about 97,000 clones; about 80% of them were counted only once. Clones ranked in the top ten supply roughly 4.1% of the sample. Sequencing was carried out using PBMCs. The source of these receptors is a middle-aged man in good health and CMV-seronegative.

The rearrangement joins TRBV7-9 to TRBJ2-3; TRBD2 aligns across 7 bases. Germline V gene data show CDR1 as SEHNR and CDR2 as FQNEAQ (reference sequence). The junction had 4 bases not matched to a gene; V was cut back by 1 base and J by 0 bases. CDR3 length: 16 residues. The CDR3 protein is CASSLVLAASTDTQYF. The CDR3 DNA sequence: TGTGCCAGCAGCTTAGTTCTAGCGGCTAGCACAGATACGCAGTATTTT.

On this clone: The germline gene is not matched at one end of the junction; a read error may be the cause. The chain has TRBV10-3 and TRBJ2-7, with TRBD1 identical over 9 bases. This CDR3 contains 15 residues. Germline lookup yields CDR1 ENHRY and CDR2 SYGVKD. CDR3 bases: TGTGCCATCAGTGATTCGGACAGGGGTGGGTACGAGCGGTACTTC. It translates to CAISDSDRGGYERYF.

V is TRBV2 and J is TRBJ1-1, with 7 positions matching TRBD1. V was clipped by 6 bases and J by 4 bases; unmatched bases: 8. Germline V CDR1 and CDR2: SNHLY, FYNNEI. This CDR3 spans 14 amino acids. The CDR3 loop is CASSKGGRGTEAFF. Here the CDR3 DNA reads TGTGCCAGCAGCAAAGGGGGCAGAGGCACTGAAGCTTTCTTT. The whole variable domain, filled in from reference TRBV2 and TRBJ1-1, reads EPEVTQTPSHQVTQMGQEVILRCVPISNHLYFYWYRQILGQKVEFLVSFYNNEISEKSEIFDDQFSVERPDGSNFTLKIRSTKLEDSAMYFCASSKGGRGTEAFFGQGTRLTVV.

The chain joins TRBV7-9 to TRBJ1-4; the match to TRBD1 covers 8 bases. Germline CDR1 is SEHNR and CDR2 is FQNEAQ (reference sequence). This CDR3 is built from 14 residues. V trimming: 5 bases; J trimming: 8 bases; junction bases outside the gene matches: 7. CDR3 nucleotide sequence: TGTGCCAGCAGCCCTGGACAGGGAAAGGAAAAACTGTTTTTT. It translates to CASSPGQGKEKLFF.